Sequencing of this T cell receptor (beta chain) was carried out in a study of blood T cell repertoires in COVID-19 (dated by TCRdb to about 2020). As for the study more broadly: Collaborator samples came from the United States, Italy and Spain and covered acute and convalescent phases of COVID-19. The prospective study material was composed of cDNA or gDNA derived from T cells, B-cell-depleted T cells, or PBMCs. Deeply sampled blood TCRbeta repertoires from subjects exposed to, actively infected with, or recovered from COVID-19 were included in the dataset. The repertoires were released in a freely available public database intended as a resource for research on the immune response to SARS-CoV-2. The samples were drawn from two sources: the first 160 participants of the ongoing ImmuneRACE study, and fewer than 1,500 subjects contributed by 6 global collaborators. The sample metadata nearly always contained a de-identified subject ID, COVID-19 status, age in years and sex. Where available, HLA class I and class II types were taken from metadata supplied by the sample provider and were not determined by assay-based typing. General study outcomes and caveats: The quantity of clinical and demographic metadata differed by source and by participant and was supplied without curation.

Via the germline V gene, CDR1 is SGHDT and CDR2 YYEEEE. The CDR3, from cysteine to phenylalanine, totals 15 residues. Only the CDR3 DNA is retained, 45 bases long and in frame from the first base. Trimming takes 0 bases from V and 5 bases from J, and the germline ends sit 12 bases apart. Each collaborating institution followed its own protocols to collect whole blood in K2EDTA tubes. Collaborator samples were shipped for TCRbeta analysis as frozen whole blood, isolated PBMCs, or DNA extracted from either sample type. As to this clone: Its antigen remains unidentified. Base qualities are not provided; no much larger clone lies one nucleotide away.

TCRbeta CDR3 regions were amplified from genomic DNA by means of the immunoSEQ Assay, a bias-controlled multiplex PCR. The authors processed their data as follows. The number of nucleated cells in each sample was estimated from the amplification of reference gene primers within the assay. To quantify the absolute abundance of each unique TCRbeta CDR3 rearrangement, sequence reads were collapsed and filtered. For each sample, productive Simpson clonality was calculated as the square root of Simpson's diversity index over productive rearrangements. Drawn from immuneACCESS, this table holds only the in-frame rearrangements with V and J called that TCRdb kept. Clones are partly lost; checked studies trace under half to an unresolved V gene and leave the rest unexplained. Clone size and the V and J calls come from that table; the DNA yielded D and trimming. The sample table holds approximately 96,000 clones, of which more than 90% were seen once. The ten largest clones add up to around 4.2% of the sample.

The sequence is built from TRBV5-6 and TRBJ1-5, with TRBD1 perhaps the D gene, on 5 matching bases. The TCR sequence derives from a human donor with active COVID-19. The donor label of this sample is uncertain. The material sequenced was peripheral blood. The CDR3 region reads CASSLAGDTDQPQHF. The sequenced DNA is TGTGCCAGCAGCTTGGCGGGGGATACGGATCAGCCCCAGCATTTT.